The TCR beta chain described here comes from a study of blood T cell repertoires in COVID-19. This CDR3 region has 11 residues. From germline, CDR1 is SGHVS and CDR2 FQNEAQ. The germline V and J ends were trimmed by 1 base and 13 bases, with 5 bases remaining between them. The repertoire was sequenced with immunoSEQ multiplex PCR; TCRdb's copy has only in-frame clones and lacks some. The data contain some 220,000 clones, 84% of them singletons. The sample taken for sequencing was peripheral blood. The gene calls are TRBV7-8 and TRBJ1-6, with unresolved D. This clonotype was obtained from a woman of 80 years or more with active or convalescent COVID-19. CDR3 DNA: TGTGCCAGCAGCTTAGACGGGCCCCTCCACTTT. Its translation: CASSLDGPLHF.